A selection of T cell receptor beta chains follows, all from one sample in a study of shared clonotypes between healthy human individuals. Profiling relied on immunoSEQ multiplex PCR, and the TCRdb table lists in-frame clones only, not all of them. This sample carries about 800,000 clones, 95% to 97% of them seen once, and the ten largest clones take about 0.22%. Sequencing was performed on naive CD8+ T cells sorted from blood. The receptors were gathered from a man aged 25-45 years in good health. The CDR3 runs from the conserved cysteine through the conserved F or W. Expanded clones get a size class; other rows say once, few or many, or leave the size out.

NA | TRBJ1-2 | TRBV28 | CASTTRDFGVRGYTF
NA | TRBJ2-4 | TRBV7-9 | CASSSGPGDIQYF
once | TRBJ1-1 | TRBV4-1 | CASSQVGQGLNTEAFF
once | TRBJ1-1 | TRBV10-3 | CAISGPGQGGPEAFF
once | TRBJ2-3 | TRBV29-1 | CSVEDRQGKDTQYF
NA | TRBJ2-7 | TRBV5-1 | CASRDGGLHEQYF
NA | TRBJ2-4 | TRBV4-1 | CASSDTDLAKNIQYF
once | TRBJ2-2 | TRBV7-9 | CASSPPGHVNTGELFF
NA | TRBJ1-5 | TRBV4-1 | CASSQGENQPQHF
NA | TRBJ2-2 | TRBV2 | CATGTAQRGELFF
NA | TRBJ2-5 | TRBV7-2 | CASSPPGSKETQYF
NA | TRBJ1-1 | TRBV4-1 | CASSQVSWDRGKTEAFF
NA | TRBJ2-1 | TRBV5-6 | CASSLPQLAGPYRQFF
NA | TRBJ1-5 | TRBV10-3 | CAISESSYQPQHF
NA | TRBJ1-1 | TRBV29-1 | CSVEDGTVNTEAFF
NA | TRBJ2-7 | TRBV29-1 | CSVVIQGGYEQYF
NA | TRBJ2-7 | TRBV2 | CASKEGGLAGAPYEQYF
once | TRBJ2-3 | TRBV19 | CATQKRTGTRDVTQYF
once | TRBJ2-1 | TRBV15 | CATSRRQGLAAYNEQFF
NA | TRBJ2-7 | TRBV27 | CASSSRRGRSSYEQYF
NA | TRBJ1-2 | TRBV12-5 | CASGLFTSDGYGYTF
NA | TRBJ2-7 | TRBV2 | CASSEYRGASYEQYF
NA | TRBJ1-2 | TRBV14 | CASSQEIFSNYGYTF
NA | TRBJ1-1 | TRBV20-1 | CSASTYTEAFF
NA | TRBJ2-7 | TRBV13 | CASSFWGQGHYEQYF
NA | TRBJ2-3 | TRBV7-9 | CASSFREDTQYF
NA | TRBJ2-3 | TRBV4-3 | CASSQRLADYTDTQYF
NA | TRBJ1-2 | TRBV6-5 | CASSYTGSSNYGYTF
NA | TRBJ2-5 | TRBV7-6 | CASSLDGRREPSTEETQYF
once | TRBJ2-1 | TRBV7-6 | CASSPEASGAYNEQFF
NA | TRBJ2-7 | TRBV6-5 | CASSYSGRSYEQYF
NA | TRBJ2-7 | TRBV5-5 | CASSLSPRVEQYF
NA | TRBJ2-7 | TRBV27 | CASSLGTGYHEQYF
NA | TRBJ1-5 | TRBV5-6 | CASSPGTGVQPQHF
NA | TRBJ2-7 | TRBV5-6 | CASSLNPYSYEQYF
NA | TRBJ2-1 | TRBV11-2 | CASSLTVASGYNEQFF
NA | TRBJ2-4 | TRBV9 | CASSVGQGENIQYF
few | TRBJ1-1 | TRBV30 | CAWSVPVDEAFF
NA | TRBJ2-1 | TRBV5-1 | CASSLGLAGANEQFF
NA | TRBJ2-1 | TRBV4-3 | CASSYLGGGEQFF
NA | TRBJ2-3 | TRBV6-4 | CASSERGQGTDTQYF
NA | TRBJ2-7 | TRBV27 | CASSLSALNTYEQYF
NA | TRBJ2-1 | TRBV29-1 | CSVEVRWTGFDEQFF
NA | TRBJ1-3 | TRBV28 | CASRRTGVGNTIYF
once | TRBJ2-3 | TRBV29-1 | CSVEDPSGRRVDTQYF
NA | TRBJ2-1 | TRBV21-1 | CASSPLPYTGTSGSVYQFF
NA | TRBJ2-5 | TRBV7-9 | CASSIRDSNLLQETQYF
NA | TRBJ2-1 | TRBV27 | CASGYNEQFF
NA | TRBJ2-7 | TRBV6-5 | CASSYSGQTGEQYF
NA | TRBJ2-3 | TRBV11-2 | CASSLAGLTDTQYF
few | TRBJ2-5 | TRBV27 | CASSLFTGGQETQYF
once | TRBJ2-1 | TRBV19 | CASTNLAGVDHEQFF
NA | TRBJ2-3 | TRBV6-6 | CASRPQGGRSTDTQYF
NA | TRBJ1-1 | TRBV13 | CASSLEVMNTEAFF
NA | TRBJ2-5 | TRBV7-2 | CASSQRWTTQETQYF